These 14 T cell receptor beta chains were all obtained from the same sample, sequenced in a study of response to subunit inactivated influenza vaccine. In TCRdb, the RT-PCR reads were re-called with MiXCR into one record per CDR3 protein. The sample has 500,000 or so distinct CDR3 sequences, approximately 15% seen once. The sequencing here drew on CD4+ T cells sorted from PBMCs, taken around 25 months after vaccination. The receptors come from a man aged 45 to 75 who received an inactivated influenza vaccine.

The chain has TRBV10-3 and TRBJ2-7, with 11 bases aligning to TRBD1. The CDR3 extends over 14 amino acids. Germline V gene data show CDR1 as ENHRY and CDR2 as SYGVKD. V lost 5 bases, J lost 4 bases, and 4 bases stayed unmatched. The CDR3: CAISRTGGAYEQYF. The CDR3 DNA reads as TGTGCCATCAGTCGGACAGGGGGCGCGTACGAGCAGTACTTC.

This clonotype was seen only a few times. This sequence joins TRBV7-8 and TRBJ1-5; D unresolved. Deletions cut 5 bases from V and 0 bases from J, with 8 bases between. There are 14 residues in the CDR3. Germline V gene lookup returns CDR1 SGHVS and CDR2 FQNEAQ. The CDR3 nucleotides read TGTGCCAGCAGCCTCCCCGATAGCAATCAGCCCCAGCATTTT. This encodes CASSLPDSNQPQHF.

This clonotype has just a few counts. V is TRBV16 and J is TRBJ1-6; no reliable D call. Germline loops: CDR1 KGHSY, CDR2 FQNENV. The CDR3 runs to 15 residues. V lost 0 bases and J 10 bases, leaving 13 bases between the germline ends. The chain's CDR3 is CASSQSRAQSSPLHF. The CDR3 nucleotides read TGTGCCAGCAGCCAATCCCGGGCACAGTCCTCACCCCTCCACTTT.

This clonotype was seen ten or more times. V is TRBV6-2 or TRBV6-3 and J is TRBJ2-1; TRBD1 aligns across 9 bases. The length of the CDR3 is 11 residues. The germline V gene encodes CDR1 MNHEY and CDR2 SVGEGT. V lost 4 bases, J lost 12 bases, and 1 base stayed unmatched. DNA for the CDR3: TGTGCCAGCAGTTTGGGACAGGGGCAGTTCTTC. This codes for CASSLGQGQFF.

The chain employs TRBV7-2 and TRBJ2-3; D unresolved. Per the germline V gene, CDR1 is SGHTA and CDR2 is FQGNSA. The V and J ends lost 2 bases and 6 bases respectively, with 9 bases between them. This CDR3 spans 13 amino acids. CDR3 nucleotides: TGTGCCAGCAGCTTATCACCCGCGGATACGCAGTATTTT. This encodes CASSLSPADTQYF.

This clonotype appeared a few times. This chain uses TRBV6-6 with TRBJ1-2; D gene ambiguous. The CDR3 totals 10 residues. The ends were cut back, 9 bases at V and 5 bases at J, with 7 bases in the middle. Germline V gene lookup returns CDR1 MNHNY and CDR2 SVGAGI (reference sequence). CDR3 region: CASWWYGYTF. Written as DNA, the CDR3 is TGTGCCAGTTGGTGGTATGGCTACACCTTC.

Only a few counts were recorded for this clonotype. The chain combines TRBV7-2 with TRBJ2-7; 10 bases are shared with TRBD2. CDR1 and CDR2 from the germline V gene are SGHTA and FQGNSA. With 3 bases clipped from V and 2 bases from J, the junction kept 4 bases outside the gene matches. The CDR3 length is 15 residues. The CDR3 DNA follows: TGTGCCAGCAGCTTGAGACTAGCGGGCCCCTACGAGCAGTACTTC. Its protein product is CASSLRLAGPYEQYF.

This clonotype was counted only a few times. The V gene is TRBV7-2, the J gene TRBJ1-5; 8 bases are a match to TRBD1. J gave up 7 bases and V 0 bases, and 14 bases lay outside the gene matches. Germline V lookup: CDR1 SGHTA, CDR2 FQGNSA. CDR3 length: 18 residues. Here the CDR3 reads CASSLAGSRTGFPQPQHF. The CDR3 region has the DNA TGTGCCAGCAGCTTAGCGGGGTCCAGGACAGGGTTTCCCCAGCCCCAGCATTTT.

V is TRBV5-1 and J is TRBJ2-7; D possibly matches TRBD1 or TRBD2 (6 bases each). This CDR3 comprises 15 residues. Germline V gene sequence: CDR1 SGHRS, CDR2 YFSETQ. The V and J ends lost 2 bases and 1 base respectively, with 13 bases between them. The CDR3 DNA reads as TGCGCCAGCAGCTTCGTCGGGGGCCGATCCTACGAGCAGTACTTC. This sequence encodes CASSFVGGRSYEQYF.

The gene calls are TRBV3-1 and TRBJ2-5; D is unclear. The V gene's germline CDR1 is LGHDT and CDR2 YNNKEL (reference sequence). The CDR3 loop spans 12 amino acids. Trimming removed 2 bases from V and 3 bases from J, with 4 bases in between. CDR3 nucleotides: TGTGCCAGCAGCCAACCAAAAGAGACCCAGTACTTC. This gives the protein CASSQPKETQYF.

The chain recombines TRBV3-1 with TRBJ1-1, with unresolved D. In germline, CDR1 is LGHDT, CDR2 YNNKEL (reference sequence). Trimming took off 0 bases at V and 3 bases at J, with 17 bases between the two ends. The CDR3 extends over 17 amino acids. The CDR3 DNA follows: TGTGCCAGCAGCCAAGAGATGGAGGGCTTAGAGGACACTGAAGCTTTCTTT. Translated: CASSQEMEGLEDTEAFF.

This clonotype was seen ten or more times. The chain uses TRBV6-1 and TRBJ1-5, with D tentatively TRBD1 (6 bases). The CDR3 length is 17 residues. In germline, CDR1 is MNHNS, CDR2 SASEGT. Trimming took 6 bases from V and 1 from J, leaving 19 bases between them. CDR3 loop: CASSPNPDRISNQPQHF. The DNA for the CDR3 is TGTGCCAGCAGCCCAAATCCCGACAGGATAAGCAATCAGCCCCAGCATTTT.

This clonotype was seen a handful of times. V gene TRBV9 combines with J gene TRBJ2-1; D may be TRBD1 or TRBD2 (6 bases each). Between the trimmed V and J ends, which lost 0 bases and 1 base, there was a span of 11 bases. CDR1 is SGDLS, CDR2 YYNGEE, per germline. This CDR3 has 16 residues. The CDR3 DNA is TGTGCCAGCAGCGTAGTTGGGGGGCAGTCCTACAATGAGCAGTTCTTC. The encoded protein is CASSVVGGQSYNEQFF.

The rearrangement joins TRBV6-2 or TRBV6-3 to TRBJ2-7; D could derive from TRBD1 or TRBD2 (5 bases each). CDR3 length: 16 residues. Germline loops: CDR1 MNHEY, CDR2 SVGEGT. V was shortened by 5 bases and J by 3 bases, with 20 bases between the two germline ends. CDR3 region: CASSRIPGPSVYEQYF. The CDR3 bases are TGTGCCAGCAGTCGTATACCGGGACCGTCGGTCTACGAGCAGTACTTC.